This is a list of T cell receptor beta chains from one sample in a study of blood T cells in healthy people across ages. Each CDR3 protein gets one entry after TCRdb re-called the 5' RACE reads with MiXCR. The data hold around 320,000 distinct CDR3 sequences, with roughly 27% observed a single time. The material sequenced was blood. The receptors were gathered from a woman aged 70 to 79 in good health. Both conserved end residues are part of each CDR3. A D gene is named only where the DNA matches it firmly. Size values are once, few and many counts, or a class for expanded clones, and some rows have none.

D: -
J: TRBJ2-7
V: TRBV7-9
size: -
DNA: TGTGCCAGCACCTTAATTAAAGGGGTCCCCTACGAGCAGTACTTC
CDR3: CASTLIKGVPYEQYF

D: -
J: TRBJ2-7
V: TRBV28
size: few
DNA: TGTGCCAGCAGTTTGGTAGGCCGAGAGAACGAGCAGTACTTC
CDR3: CASSLVGRENEQYF

D: -
J: TRBJ1-1
V: TRBV29-1
size: few
DNA: TGCAGCGTTGAGTACCAGATGAACACTGAAGCTTTCTTT
CDR3: CSVEYQMNTEAFF

D: -
J: TRBJ2-7
V: TRBV7-9
size: few
DNA: TGTGCCAGCAGCTTAAGAGAGGCGTACGAGCAGTACTTC
CDR3: CASSLREAYEQYF

D: -
J: TRBJ2-7
V: TRBV12-3/TRBV12-4
size: few
DNA: TGTGCCAGCAGTTTTTTTGCGGATTCCTACGAGCAGTACTTC
CDR3: CASSFFADSYEQYF

D: -
J: TRBJ2-1
V: TRBV6-2/TRBV6-3
size: few
DNA: TGTGCCAGCAGCCTAGACTGGAGCTCCTACAATGAGCAGTTCTTC
CDR3: CASSLDWSSYNEQFF

D: -
J: TRBJ2-1
V: TRBV28
size: -
DNA: TGTGCCAGCAGTTTCCTGGCTTACAATGAGCAGTTCTTC
CDR3: CASSFLAYNEQFF

D: -
J: TRBJ1-4
V: TRBV28
size: -
DNA: -
CDR3: CASSSSGAGSNEKLFF

D: -
J: TRBJ2-3
V: TRBV3-1
size: many
DNA: TGTGCCAGCACCCCTTGGGGCACAGATACGCAGTATTTT
CDR3: CASTPWGTDTQYF

D: -
J: TRBJ2-7
V: TRBV28
size: -
DNA: TGTGCCAGCAGTTTATTCTCTAGCGAGAGGGCCGGGGAGCAGTACTTC
CDR3: CASSLFSSERAGEQYF

D: TRBD1
J: TRBJ2-3
V: TRBV4-1
size: -
DNA: TGCGCCAGCAGCCAAGGAGCAGGGACAGTGACAGATACGCAGTATTTT
CDR3: CASSQGAGTVTDTQYF

D: -
J: TRBJ2-3
V: TRBV7-7
size: -
DNA: TGTGCTAGCAGCTTAAACAGCAAAACAGATACGCAGTATTTT
CDR3: CASSLNSKTDTQYF

D: TRBD2
J: TRBJ2-1
V: TRBV6-5
size: few
DNA: TGTGCCAGCAGTCACGGACTAGCGGGCCTAAATTCCTACAATGAGCAGTTCTTC
CDR3: CASSHGLAGLNSYNEQFF

D: -
J: TRBJ1-1
V: TRBV20-1
size: -
DNA: TGCAGTGCTAGAGATCCACAAACAGGGTACGCTGAAGCTTTCTTT
CDR3: CSARDPQTGYAEAFF

D: -
J: TRBJ1-1
V: TRBV27
size: few
DNA: TGTGCCAGCAGAGGTGGCAAGACTGAAGCTTTCTTT
CDR3: CASRGGKTEAFF

D: -
J: TRBJ2-7
V: TRBV5-1
size: many
DNA: TGCGCCAGCAGCTTTCTAGCGCTCCAGGGTTTTAACGAGCAGTACTTC
CDR3: CASSFLALQGFNEQYF

D: -
J: TRBJ2-2
V: TRBV2
size: few
DNA: TGTGCCAGCAATAACGGAGTGAACACCGGGGAGCTGTTTTTT
CDR3: CASNNGVNTGELFF

D: -
J: TRBJ2-7
V: TRBV20-1
size: -
DNA: TGCAGTGCTAGAGACCAAACAGGGTCTCTCAGCGAGCAGTACTTC
CDR3: CSARDQTGSLSEQYF

D: -
J: TRBJ2-5
V: TRBV13
size: -
DNA: TGTGCCAGCAGCTTAGAAGCGAAGGAGACCCAGTACTTC
CDR3: CASSLEAKETQYF

D: -
J: TRBJ2-5
V: TRBV4-1
size: few
DNA: TGCGCCAGCAGTCTATACAGAGGGCGAGTGGAGACCCAGTACTTC
CDR3: CASSLYRGRVETQYF

D: TRBD1
J: TRBJ2-1
V: TRBV6-5
size: -
DNA: TGTGCCAGCAAACTCCCCGGGACAGCCTACAATGAGCAGTTCTTC
CDR3: CASKLPGTAYNEQFF

D: TRBD1
J: TRBJ1-4
V: TRBV29-1
size: many
DNA: TGCAGCGTTGGGGGCTTAGTTTTACAGGGGGCGGAAAAACTGTTTTTT
CDR3: CSVGGLVLQGAEKLFF

D: -
J: TRBJ2-3
V: TRBV7-9
size: -
DNA: TGTGCCAGCAGCTTATCGTGGGGCTACAAGAAAGGGGCGCAGTATTTT
CDR3: CASSLSWGYKKGAQYF

D: TRBD1
J: TRBJ1-5
V: TRBV10-3
size: -
DNA: TGTGCCATCAGTGACAGGGGGGGCAATCAGCCCCAGCATTTT
CDR3: CAISDRGGNQPQHF

D: TRBD2
J: TRBJ2-1
V: TRBV2
size: few
DNA: TGTGCCAGCAGAACCTCTAGCGGGAGAAACAATGAGCAGTTCTTC
CDR3: CASRTSSGRNNEQFF

D: -
J: TRBJ1-1
V: TRBV18
size: -
DNA: TGTGCCAGCTCACCACCGAACGACGGAAACACTGAAGCTTTCTTT
CDR3: CASSPPNDGNTEAFF

D: -
J: TRBJ2-7
V: TRBV28
size: -
DNA: TGTGCCAGCAGGGGGGACATTTTTAGGAGCTCCTACGAGCAGTACTTC
CDR3: CASRGDIFRSSYEQYF

D: TRBD1
J: TRBJ1-2
V: TRBV20-1
size: many
DNA: TGCAGTGCGATCCGACAGGGCTACGGCTACACCTTC
CDR3: CSAIRQGYGYTF

D: TRBD1
J: TRBJ2-2
V: TRBV28
size: -
DNA: TGTGCCAGCAGTTTATCGGGACAGTACACCGGGGAGCTGTTTTTT
CDR3: CASSLSGQYTGELFF

D: -
J: TRBJ2-4
V: TRBV18
size: few
DNA: TGTGCCAGCTCACCACTTACCGAGGGCCTAAACATTCAGTACTTC
CDR3: CASSPLTEGLNIQYF

D: TRBD1
J: TRBJ1-2
V: TRBV28
size: -
DNA: TGTGCCAGCAGTTTCCAGGGGGCTAACTATGGCTACACCTTC
CDR3: CASSFQGANYGYTF

D: TRBD2
J: TRBJ2-3
V: TRBV3-1
size: -
DNA: TGTGCCAGCAGCCAAGATAGACTAGCGGGAGGAGATACGCAGTATTTT
CDR3: CASSQDRLAGGDTQYF

D: -
J: TRBJ1-2
V: TRBV20-1
size: -
DNA: TGCAGTGCTCAAACCCGACAGTTGAGGGACTATGGCTACACCTTC
CDR3: CSAQTRQLRDYGYTF

D: -
J: TRBJ1-6
V: TRBV2
size: -
DNA: TGTGCCAGCAGGAGCCAAGGAAAGGGGAATTCACCCCTCCACTTT
CDR3: CASRSQGKGNSPLHF

D: TRBD2
J: TRBJ2-7
V: TRBV10-3
size: -
DNA: TGTGCCATCGGCGGGGGGAGGGAGCAGTACTTC
CDR3: CAIGGGREQYF

D: TRBD1
J: TRBJ2-4
V: TRBV28
size: few
DNA: TGTGCCAGCAGTGTGACAGGGGAGGCCAAAAACATTCAGTACTTC
CDR3: CASSVTGEAKNIQYF

D: -
J: TRBJ1-5
V: TRBV20-1
size: -
DNA: TGCAGTGCTAACGGCGCACAGGGAACTGTGATTCAGCCCCAGCATTTT
CDR3: CSANGAQGTVIQPQHF

D: -
J: TRBJ2-5
V: TRBV6-6
size: many
DNA: TGTGCCAGCAGCGTGGAAGAGACCCAGTACTTC
CDR3: CASSVEETQYF

D: -
J: TRBJ1-6
V: TRBV28
size: few
DNA: TGTGCCAGCATGGGCGGGGGGCAAAGGGCCCTCCACTTT
CDR3: CASMGGGQRALHF

D: TRBD2
J: TRBJ2-3
V: TRBV20-1
size: -
DNA: TGCAGTGGCAGAGGCGGGGGGGCCACAGATACGCAGTATTTT
CDR3: CSGRGGGATDTQYF